These 14 T cell receptor beta chains originate from one sample sequenced in a study of shared T cell receptors in the human thymus. Clones were read by immunoSEQ multiplex PCR, and TCRdb kept only the in-frame ones, dropping some. The sample has about 500,000 clones, 70% to 80% seen once; the top ten hold more than 0.01%. These data were also reused for a study on human thymus T cells.

Specimen: thymocytes. The receptor source for this set is a boy in the first two years of life with a congenital heart defect.

This clone came up a few times. The V gene is TRBV4-3, the J gene TRBJ1-2; D remains unclear. Germline CDR1 LGHNA, CDR2 YSLEER. With 1 base removed from V and 9 bases from J, the gap between germline ends came to 15 bases. The CDR3 runs 14 residues. DNA for the CDR3: TGCGCCAGCAGCCAAGTAGCGCGGCAGAGAAGCTACACCTTC. Residues: CASSQVARQRSYTF.

V gene TRBV11-2 combines with J gene TRBJ1-4; D is possibly TRBD1 (5 bases). Germline CDR1 reads SGHAT; CDR2 reads FQNNGV. V was cut by 6 bases and J by 1 base, with 12 bases left in between. The CDR3 loop spans 15 amino acids. Here the CDR3 DNA reads TGTGCCAGCAGGAATCAAGACAGAACTAATGAAAAACTGTTTTTT. Encoded protein: CASRNQDRTNEKLFF. The full variable domain, rest sourced from reference TRBV11-2 and TRBJ1-4, is EAGVAQSPRYKIIEKRQSVAFWCNPISGHATLYWYQQILGQGPKLLIQFQNNGVVDDSQLPKDRFSAERLKGVDSTLKIQPAKLEDSAVYLCASRNQDRTNEKLFFGSGTQLSVL.

The chain recombines TRBV5-4 with TRBJ1-1; D gene unclear. The CDR3 has 18 residues. V gave up 2 bases and J gave up 0 bases, with 20 bases separating them. CDR1 and CDR2 (germline): SGHNT, YYREEE (reference sequence). The CDR3 sequence: CASSFPYTTDNMNTEAFF. The CDR3, as DNA: TGTGCCAGCAGCTTCCCGTATACCACAGACAACATGAACACTGAAGCTTTCTTT.

The chain links TRBV15 to TRBJ2-7; 8 bases map to TRBD2. Trimming at V came to 3 bases and at J to 8 bases, leaving 18 bases not matched to a gene. Germline V gene sequence: CDR1 LNHNV, CDR2 YYDKDF (reference sequence). The CDR3 contains 17 residues. This CDR3 reads CATSRTYLAGSSLQQYF. The CDR3 bases are TGTGCCACCAGCAGGACCTACTTAGCGGGAAGTAGTCTGCAGCAGTACTTC. The full variable domain, completed using reference TRBV15 and TRBJ2-7, is DAMVIQNPRYQVTQFGKPVTLSCSQTLNHNVMYWYQQKSSQAPKLLFHYYDKDFNNEADTPDNFQSRRPNTSFCFLDIRSPGLGDTAMYLCATSRTYLAGSSLQQYFGPGTRLTVT.

The rearrangement joins TRBV6-1 to TRBJ1-5; D unresolved. The germline V gene encodes CDR1 MNHNS and CDR2 SASEGT. The CDR3 extends over 13 amino acids. Deletions cut 6 bases from V and 4 bases from J, with 10 bases between. CDR3 sequence: CASSSSGNQPQHF. CDR3 DNA sequence: TGTGCCAGCAGCTCCTCCGGGAATCAGCCCCAGCATTTT.

The rearrangement links TRBV15 to TRBJ1-4; 7 bases align to TRBD1. The germline CDR1 and CDR2 sequences are LNHNV and YYDKDF (reference sequence). Trimming at V came to 8 bases and at J to 8 bases, leaving 8 bases not matched to a gene. The CDR3 contains 13 residues. DNA of the CDR3: TGTGCCACCGCTACAGGGGTGGGAGAAAAACTGTTTTTT. Its protein is CATATGVGEKLFF.

V usage is TRBV6-1 and J usage is TRBJ2-7; TRBD2 matches 7 bases. CDR1 and CDR2 (germline): MNHNS, SASEGT. Losses at the gene ends were 1 base for V and 0 bases for J; bases not matched to a gene: 3. This CDR3 spans 15 amino acids. The CDR3 loop is CASSEDGGNSYEQYF. For the CDR3, the DNA is TGTGCCAGCAGTGAAGACGGGGGGAACTCCTACGAGCAGTACTTC.

The CDR3 reads CASSLERTDRNTIYF. The CDR3 DNA is TGTGCCAGCAGCTTAGAAAGGACAGACAGAAACACCATATATTTT. The chain carries TRBV11-3 and TRBJ1-3; D might be TRBD1 (6 bases). The germline V gene encodes CDR1 SGHNT and CDR2 YENEEA. The CDR3 contains 15 residues. Trimming took off 0 bases at V and 5 bases at J, with 11 bases between the two ends.

The genes are TRBV15 and TRBJ2-5, with 8 nucleotides matching TRBD2. Germline CDR1 is LNHNV and CDR2 is YYDKDF (reference sequence). The CDR3 has 18 amino acids. After removal of 3 bases from V and 2 bases from J, the junction contained 14 bases not matched to a gene. CDR3 DNA: TGTGCCACCAGCAGGTCTGGGGGAGTAGCGGGAAAGCAAGAGACCCAGTACTTC. Encoded protein: CATSRSGGVAGKQETQYF.

The chain is built from TRBV5-1 and TRBJ1-2; D gene unclear. The V end was cut by 1 base, the J end by 4 bases, with 20 bases between. The CDR3 extends over 17 amino acids. CDR1 is SGHRS, CDR2 YFSETQ, per germline. CDR3 protein: CASSLHQGRLWGYGYTF. CDR3 sequence (DNA): TGCGCCAGCAGCTTGCATCAAGGGAGGTTGTGGGGCTATGGCTACACCTTC.

The CDR3 region is CAWSPSGQELGNSNQPQHF. CDR3 nucleotide sequence: TGTGCCTGGAGTCCGTCGGGACAGGAGTTAGGAAACAGCAATCAGCCCCAGCATTTT. The chain employs TRBV30 and TRBJ1-5; 8 nucleotides agree with TRBD1. The length of the CDR3 is 19 residues. CDR1 is GTSNPN, CDR2 SVGIG, per germline (reference sequence). Trimming removed 2 bases from V and 1 base from J; junction bases left unmatched: 16. The full variable domain, rest sourced from reference TRBV30 and TRBJ1-5, is SQTIHQWPATLVQPVGSPLSLECTVEGTSNPNLYWYRQAAGRGLQLLFYSVGIGQISSEVPQNLSASRPQDRQFILSSKKLLLSDSGFYLCAWSPSGQELGNSNQPQHFGDGTRLSIL.

The chain combines TRBV18 with TRBJ2-3; TRBD2 matches 8 bases. J gave up 2 bases and V 4 bases, and 11 bases lay outside the gene matches. Germline-derived CDR1 and CDR2 are KGHSH and LQKENI. The CDR3 loop spans 17 amino acids. As DNA, the CDR3 is TGTGCCAGCTCACACCTAGCGGGCGTCCTATACACAGATACGCAGTATTTT. It encodes CASSHLAGVLYTDTQYF.

The V call is TRBV29-1, the J call TRBJ2-1; 8 nucleotides agree with TRBD1. This CDR3 has 18 amino acids. V was pared by 7 bases and J by 4 bases, with 21 bases of the junction left unmatched. Germline values: CDR1 SQVTM, CDR2 ANQGSEA. The CDR3 DNA reads as TGCAGCGCTCAACCAACCGGACAGGGAAGGTGGGGATACAATGAGCAGTTCTTC. Its translation: CSAQPTGQGRWGYNEQFF.

This chain uses TRBV19 with TRBJ2-7; D might be TRBD2 (5 bases). V lost 5 bases to trimming and J lost 0 bases, with 14 bases between them. The CDR3 runs to 15 residues. Per the germline V gene, CDR1 is LNHDA and CDR2 is SQIVND (reference sequence). The DNA for the CDR3 is TGTGCCAGTAGTCTCAGCGGTTATAGCTCCTACGAGCAGTACTTC. Its translation: CASSLSGYSSYEQYF.